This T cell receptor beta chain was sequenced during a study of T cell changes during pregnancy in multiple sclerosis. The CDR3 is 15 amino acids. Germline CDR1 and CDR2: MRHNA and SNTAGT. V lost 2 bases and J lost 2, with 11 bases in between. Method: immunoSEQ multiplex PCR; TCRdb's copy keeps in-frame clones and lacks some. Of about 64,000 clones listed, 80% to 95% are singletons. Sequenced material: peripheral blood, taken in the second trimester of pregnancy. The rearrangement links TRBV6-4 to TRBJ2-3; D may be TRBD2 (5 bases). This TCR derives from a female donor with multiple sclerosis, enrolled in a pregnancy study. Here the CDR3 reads CASSDNGIYTDTQYF. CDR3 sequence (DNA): TGTGCCAGCAGTGACAACGGGATTTACACAGATACGCAGTATTTT.